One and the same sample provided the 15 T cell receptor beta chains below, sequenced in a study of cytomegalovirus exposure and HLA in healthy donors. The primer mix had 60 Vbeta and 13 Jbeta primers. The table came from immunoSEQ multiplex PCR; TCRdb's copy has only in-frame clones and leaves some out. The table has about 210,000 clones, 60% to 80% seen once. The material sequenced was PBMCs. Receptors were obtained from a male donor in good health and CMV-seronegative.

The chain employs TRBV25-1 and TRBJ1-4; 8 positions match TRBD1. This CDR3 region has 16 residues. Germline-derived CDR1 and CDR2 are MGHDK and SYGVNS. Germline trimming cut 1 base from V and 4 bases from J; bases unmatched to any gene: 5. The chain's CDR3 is CASSEFPTGVNEKLFF. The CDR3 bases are TGTGCCAGCAGTGAATTCCCGACAGGGGTTAATGAAAAACTGTTTTTT.

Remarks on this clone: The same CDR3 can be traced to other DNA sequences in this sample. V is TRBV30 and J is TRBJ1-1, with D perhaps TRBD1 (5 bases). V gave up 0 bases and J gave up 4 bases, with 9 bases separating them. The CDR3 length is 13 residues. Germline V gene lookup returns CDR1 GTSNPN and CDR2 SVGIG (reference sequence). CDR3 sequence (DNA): TGTGCCTGGAGTGTACTCGGGGGCACTGAAGCTTTCTTT. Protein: CAWSVLGGTEAFF.

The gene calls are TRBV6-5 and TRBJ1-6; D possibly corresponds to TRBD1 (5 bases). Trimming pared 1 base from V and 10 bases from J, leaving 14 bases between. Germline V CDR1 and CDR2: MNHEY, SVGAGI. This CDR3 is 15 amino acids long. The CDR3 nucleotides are TGTGCCAGCAGTTACTATCCAGGGCTGGGATCACCCCTCCACTTT. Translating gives CASSYYPGLGSPLHF.

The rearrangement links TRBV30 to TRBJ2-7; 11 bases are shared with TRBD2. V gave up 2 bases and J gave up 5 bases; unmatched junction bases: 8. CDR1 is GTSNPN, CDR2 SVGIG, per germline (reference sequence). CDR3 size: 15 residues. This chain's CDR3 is CAWSPLSGRAHEQYF. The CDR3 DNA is TGTGCCTGGAGTCCCCTTAGCGGGAGGGCCCACGAGCAGTACTTC.

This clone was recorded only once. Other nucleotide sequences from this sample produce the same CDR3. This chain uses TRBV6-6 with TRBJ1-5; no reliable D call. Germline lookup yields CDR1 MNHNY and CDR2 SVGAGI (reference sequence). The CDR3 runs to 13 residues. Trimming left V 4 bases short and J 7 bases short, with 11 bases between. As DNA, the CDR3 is TGTGCCAGCAGTTTCGGCTACGGGCAGCCCCAGCATTTT. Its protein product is CASSFGYGQPQHF.

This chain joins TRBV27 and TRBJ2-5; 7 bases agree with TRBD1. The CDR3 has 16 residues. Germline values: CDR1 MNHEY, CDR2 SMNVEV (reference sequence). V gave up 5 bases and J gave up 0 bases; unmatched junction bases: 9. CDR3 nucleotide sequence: TGTGCCAGCAGTCCCTACAGGGGCCTATACCAAGAGACCCAGTACTTC. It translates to CASSPYRGLYQETQYF.

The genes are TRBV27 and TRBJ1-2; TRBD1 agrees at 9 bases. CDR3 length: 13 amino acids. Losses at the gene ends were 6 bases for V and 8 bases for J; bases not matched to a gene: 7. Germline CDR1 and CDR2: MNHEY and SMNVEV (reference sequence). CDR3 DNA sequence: TGTGCCAGCAGATCTAGGACAGGGGTAGGCTACACCTTC. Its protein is CASRSRTGVGYTF.

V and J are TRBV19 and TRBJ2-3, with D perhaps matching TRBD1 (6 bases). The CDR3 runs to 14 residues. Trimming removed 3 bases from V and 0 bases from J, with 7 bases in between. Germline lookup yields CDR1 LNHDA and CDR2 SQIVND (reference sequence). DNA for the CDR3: TGTGCCAGTAGTATCCAGGGGAGCACAGATACGCAGTATTTT. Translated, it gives CASSIQGSTDTQYF.

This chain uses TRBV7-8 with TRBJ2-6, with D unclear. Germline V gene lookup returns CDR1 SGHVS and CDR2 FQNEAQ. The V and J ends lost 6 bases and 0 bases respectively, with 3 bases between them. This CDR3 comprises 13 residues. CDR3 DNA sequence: TGTGCCAGCAGGTACTCTGGGGCCAACGTCCTGACTTTC. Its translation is CASRYSGANVLTF.

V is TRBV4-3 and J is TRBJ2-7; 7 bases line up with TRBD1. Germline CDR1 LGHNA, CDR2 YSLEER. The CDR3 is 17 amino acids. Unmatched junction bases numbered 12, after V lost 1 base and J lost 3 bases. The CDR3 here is CASSQVVAGTEFYEQYF. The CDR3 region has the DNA TGCGCCAGCAGCCAAGTCGTCGCCGGGACAGAGTTCTACGAGCAGTACTTC.

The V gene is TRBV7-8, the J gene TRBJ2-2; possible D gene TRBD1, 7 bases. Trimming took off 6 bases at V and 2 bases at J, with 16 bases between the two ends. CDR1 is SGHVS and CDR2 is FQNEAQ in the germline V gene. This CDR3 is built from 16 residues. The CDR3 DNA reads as TGTGCCAGCAGGCAGGGGGGCGGTTACAACACCGGGGAGCTGTTTTTT. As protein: CASRQGGGYNTGELFF.

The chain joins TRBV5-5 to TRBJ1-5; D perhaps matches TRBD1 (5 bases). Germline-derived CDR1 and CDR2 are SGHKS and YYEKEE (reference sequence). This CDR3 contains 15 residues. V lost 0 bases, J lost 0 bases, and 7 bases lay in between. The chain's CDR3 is CASSLGRGSNQPQHF. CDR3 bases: TGTGCCAGCAGCTTGGGTAGGGGTAGCAATCAGCCCCAGCATTTT.

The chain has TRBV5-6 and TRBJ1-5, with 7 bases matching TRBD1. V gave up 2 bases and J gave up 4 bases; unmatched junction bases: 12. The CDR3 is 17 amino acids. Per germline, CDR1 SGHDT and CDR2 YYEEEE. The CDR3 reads CASSFYSSTGRNQPQHF. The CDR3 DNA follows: TGTGCCAGCAGCTTTTACTCGTCGACAGGGAGGAATCAGCCCCAGCATTTT.

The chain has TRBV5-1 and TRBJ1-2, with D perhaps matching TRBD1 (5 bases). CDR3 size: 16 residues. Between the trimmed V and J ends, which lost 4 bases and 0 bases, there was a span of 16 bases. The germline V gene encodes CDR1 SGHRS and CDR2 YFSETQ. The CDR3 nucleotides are TGCGCCAGCAGCGGCGGGGCCCACAACCCTAACTATGGCTACACCTTC. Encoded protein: CASSGGAHNPNYGYTF.

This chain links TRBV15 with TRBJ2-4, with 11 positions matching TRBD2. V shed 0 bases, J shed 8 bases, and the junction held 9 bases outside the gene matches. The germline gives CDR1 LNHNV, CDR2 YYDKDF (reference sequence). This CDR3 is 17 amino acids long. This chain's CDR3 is CATSREKLAGGGDIQYF. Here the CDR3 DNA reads TGTGCCACCAGCAGAGAGAAGCTAGCGGGAGGAGGGGACATTCAGTACTTC.